The T cell receptor beta chain described here comes from a study of beta chain features in type 1 diabetes. On the study more broadly: No age, gender or cell yield differences were seen between patients and healthy donors.

Investigators reverse transcribed all isolated RNA, so they sequenced expressed TCRB transcripts. Method: immunoSEQ multiplex PCR; TCRdb's copy keeps in-frame clones and lacks some. Among 200,000 to 300,000 clones listed, roughly 22% were seen once. Findings and caveats of the study: People with Type 1 diabetes carried modestly yet significantly shorter TCRB CDR3s in all four CD4+ subsets.

This clone was counted a few times. Its antigen is unknown. CDR1 and CDR2 from the germline V gene are MDHEN and SYDVKM. Trimming cost V 5 bases and J 5 bases; bases outside gene matches: 6. This CDR3 comprises 14 residues. Material: naive CD4+ T cells from blood. This TCR was sampled from a woman aged 40 to 50 with type 1 diabetes. V gene TRBV28 combines with J gene TRBJ1-5; TRBD1 aligns across 7 bases. The CDR3 coding sequence is TGTGCCAGCAGTAACTACAGGGGAGATCAGCCCCAGCATTTT. Protein sequence: CASSNYRGDQPQHF.